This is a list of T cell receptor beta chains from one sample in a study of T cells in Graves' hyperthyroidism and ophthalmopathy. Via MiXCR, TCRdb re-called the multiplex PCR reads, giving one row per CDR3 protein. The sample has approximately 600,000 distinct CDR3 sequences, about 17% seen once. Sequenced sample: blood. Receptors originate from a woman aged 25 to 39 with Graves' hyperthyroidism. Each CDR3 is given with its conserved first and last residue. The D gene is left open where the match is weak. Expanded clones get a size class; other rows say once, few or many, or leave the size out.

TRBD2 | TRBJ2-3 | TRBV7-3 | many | CASSLLAGFTDTQYF | TGTGCCAGCAGCTTATTAGCGGGATTCACAGATACGCAGTATTTT
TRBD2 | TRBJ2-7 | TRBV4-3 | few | CASSQISGKAYEQYF | TGCGCCAGCAGCCAAATTAGCGGGAAAGCCTACGAGCAGTACTTC
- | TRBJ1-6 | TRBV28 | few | CASSLPRGQGISPLHF | TGTGCCAGCAGTTTACCCCGGGGGCAAGGGATTTCACCCCTCCACTTT
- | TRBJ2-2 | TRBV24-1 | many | CATSDLFTGELFF | TGTGCCACCAGTGATTTGTTTACCGGGGAGCTGTTTTTT
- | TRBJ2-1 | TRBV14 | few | CASSQVAGHYNEQFF | TGTGCCAGCAGCCAAGTCGCGGGACACTACAATGAGCAGTTCTTC
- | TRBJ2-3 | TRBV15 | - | CATSREVVVNTDTQYF | TGTGCCACCAGCAGAGAAGTTGTGGTTAACACAGATACGCAGTATTTT
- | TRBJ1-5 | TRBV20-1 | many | CSAREGGSNQPQHF | TGCAGTGCTAGAGAGGGCGGTAGCAATCAGCCCCAGCATTTT
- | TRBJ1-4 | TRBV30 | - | CAWSGGGGGGKLFF | TGTGCCTGGAGCGGCGGTGGGGGCGGTGGAAAACTGTTTTTT
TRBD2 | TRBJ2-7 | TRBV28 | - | CASGLAGGPFSYEQYF | TGTGCCAGCGGACTAGCGGGAGGGCCCTTCTCCTACGAGCAGTACTTC
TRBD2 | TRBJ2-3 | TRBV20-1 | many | CSARERGLAPDTQYF | TGCAGTGCTAGAGAGAGAGGACTAGCCCCAGATACGCAGTATTTT
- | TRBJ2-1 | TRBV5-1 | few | CASSPLRDSGTNEQFF | TGCGCCAGCTCTCCTCTCCGGGACTCCGGGACGAATGAGCAGTTCTTC